The sample holds many counts of the clone carrying this T cell receptor (beta chain). Its antigen is unknown. During its preparation, the TCRbeta library received unique molecular identifiers. Each CDR3 protein is one row after TCRdb ran MiXCR on the PCR reads. The data contain around 250,000 distinct CDR3 sequences, under 30% of them singletons. The CDR3 consists of 19 residues. V shed 4 bases, J shed 0 bases, and the junction held 8 bases outside the gene matches. The entry originates in a study of T-cell reconstitution after alpha-beta-depleted transplantation in children. Study results and limitations: Surviving recipient cells, namely T cells and thymic progenitors, were the source of high day-60 TCRbeta diversity in some patients. Alpha-beta T cells present about two months after transplant were reported to originate from several hundred expanded graft clones. Hyperexpanded clones declined; after one year, newly produced T cells mostly supplied diversity.

The source was PBMCs, collected before TCRalphabeta/CD19-depleted stem cell transplant. The chain links TRBV12-3 or TRBV12-4 to TRBJ2-1; 14 nucleotides line up with TRBD2. The origin of this receptor is a girl aged 2-10 years with Fanconi anemia, due to receive a stem cell transplant. Here the CDR3 reads CASSSLGLAGGSSYNEQFF. CDR3 coding DNA: TGTGCCAGCAGTTCCCTCGGACTAGCGGGAGGCAGCTCCTACAATGAGCAGTTCTTC.